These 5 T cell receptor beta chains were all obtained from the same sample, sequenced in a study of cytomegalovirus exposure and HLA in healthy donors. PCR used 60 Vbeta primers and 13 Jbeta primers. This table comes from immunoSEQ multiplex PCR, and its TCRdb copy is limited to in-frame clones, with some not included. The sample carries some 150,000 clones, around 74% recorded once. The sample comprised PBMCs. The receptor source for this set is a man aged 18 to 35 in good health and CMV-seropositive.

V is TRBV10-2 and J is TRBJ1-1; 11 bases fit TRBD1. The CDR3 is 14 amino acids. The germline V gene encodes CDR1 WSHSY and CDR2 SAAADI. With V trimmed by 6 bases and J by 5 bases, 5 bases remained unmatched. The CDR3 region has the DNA TGCGCCAGCAGGGACAGGGGGCGGAGGACTGAAGCTTTCTTT. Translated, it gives CASRDRGRRTEAFF.

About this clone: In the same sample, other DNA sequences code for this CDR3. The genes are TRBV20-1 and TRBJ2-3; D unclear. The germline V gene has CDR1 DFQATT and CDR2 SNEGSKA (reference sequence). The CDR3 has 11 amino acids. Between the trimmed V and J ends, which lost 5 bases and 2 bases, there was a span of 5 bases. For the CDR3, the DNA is TGCAGTGCTGAGTCCACAGATACGCAGTATTTT. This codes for CSAESTDTQYF.

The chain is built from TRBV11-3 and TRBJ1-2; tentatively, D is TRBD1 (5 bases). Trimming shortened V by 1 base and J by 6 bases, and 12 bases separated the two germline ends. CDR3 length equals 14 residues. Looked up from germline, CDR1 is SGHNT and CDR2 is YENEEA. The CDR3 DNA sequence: TGTGCCAGCAGCTTAGGGTTCGGGGGGGATGGCTACACCTTC. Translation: CASSLGFGGDGYTF. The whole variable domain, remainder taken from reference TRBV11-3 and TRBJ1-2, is EAGVVQSPRYKIIEKKQPVAFWCNPISGHNTLYWYLQNLGQGPELLIRYENEEAVDDSQLPKDRFSAERLKGVDSTLKIQPAELGDSAVYLCASSLGFGGDGYTFGSGTRLTVV.

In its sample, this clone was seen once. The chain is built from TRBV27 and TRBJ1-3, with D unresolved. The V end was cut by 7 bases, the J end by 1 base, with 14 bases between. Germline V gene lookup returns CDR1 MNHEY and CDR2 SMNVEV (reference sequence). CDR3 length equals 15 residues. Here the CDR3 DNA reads TGTGCCAGCAAAGCGGACTCGAGATCTGGAAACACCATATATTTT. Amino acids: CASKADSRSGNTIYF.

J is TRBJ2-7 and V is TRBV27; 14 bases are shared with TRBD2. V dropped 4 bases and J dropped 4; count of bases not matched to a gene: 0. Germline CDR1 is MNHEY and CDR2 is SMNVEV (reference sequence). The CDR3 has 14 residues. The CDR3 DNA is TGTGCCAGCAGTTGGACTAGCGGGAGGTACGAGCAGTACTTC. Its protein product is CASSWTSGRYEQYF.